A single sample is the source of the 22 T cell receptor beta chains below, sequenced in a study (dated by TCRdb to the mid-2010s). The library was produced with 5' RACE. Sequenced on an Illumina MiSeq. In-frame beta chains were kept once TCRdb had trimmed the public reads at Q25 with fastp and called clones with MiXCR. Each entry is one CDR3 protein sequence, shown with its most common DNA and genes. This sample lists about 61,000 distinct CDR3 sequences; 25% to 30% were detected once. Roughly 2% of the sample lies in the top ten. The material sequenced was tumor-infiltrating naive CD4+ T cells sorted from the breast tumor. The intended sense of this specimen's cell subset or site label: naive CD4+ T cells, CD4+CD45RA+CD25-. Receptors originate from a female donor with breast cancer.

The chain carries TRBV10-3 and TRBJ2-3; a possible D gene is TRBD2 (6 bases). The germline V and J ends were trimmed by 0 bases and 3 bases, with 7 bases remaining between them. In germline, CDR1 is ENHRY, CDR2 SYGVKD. The CDR3 is 14 residues long. The chain's CDR3 is CAISESLATDTQYF. In DNA form, the CDR3 reads TGTGCCATCAGTGAGTCACTAGCTACAGATACGCAGTATTTT.

The chain employs TRBV20-1 and TRBJ2-1, with TRBD2 matching over 8 bases. The length of the CDR3 is 15 residues. Losses at the gene ends were 3 bases for V and 9 bases for J; bases not matched to a gene: 13. Looked up from germline, CDR1 is DFQATT and CDR2 is SNEGSKA (reference sequence). The CDR3 coding sequence is TGCAGTGCTAGGGGATTGGGTCGCGGGGGGCTTGAGCAGTTCTTC. Translated, it gives CSARGLGRGGLEQFF.

This chain links TRBV4-1 with TRBJ2-1; D could derive from TRBD1 or TRBD2 (6 bases each). The germline V gene encodes CDR1 MGHRA and CDR2 YSYEKL. V lost 4 bases and J lost 6, with 13 bases in between. The CDR3 is 14 residues long. In DNA, the CDR3 is TGCGCCAGCAGCCCGACTCCGGGGGCCAATGAGCAGTTCTTC. Amino acids: CASSPTPGANEQFF.

Worth noting for this clonotype: At one of its ends the junction is not consistent with the germline gene, which may arise from a read error. The chain employs TRBV9 and TRBJ1-1, with D possibly being TRBD1 (5 bases). The germline V gene has CDR1 SGDLS and CDR2 YYNGEE. The CDR3 covers 16 residues. The CDR3 spells CASSVDQGAMNTEAFF. As DNA, the CDR3 is TGTGCCAGCAGCGTAGACCAGGGCGCGATGAACACCGAAGCTTTCTTT.

The chain joins TRBV29-1 to TRBJ1-1; TRBD1 might be the D (5 bases). The V and J ends lost 4 bases and 0 bases respectively, with 9 bases between them. Germline V gives CDR1 SQVTM, CDR2 ANQGSEA. The CDR3 is 13 amino acids. This chain's CDR3 is CSVVVTVNTEAFF. DNA of the CDR3: TGCAGCGTTGTGGTGACAGTGAACACTGAAGCTTTCTTT.

This clonotype was found once. A read error may be the cause here, since a much bigger clone is one base away. The chain is built from TRBV20-1 and TRBJ2-1, with 10 nucleotides matching TRBD2. Germline V gene lookup returns CDR1 DFQATT and CDR2 SNEGSKA (reference sequence). The CDR3 loop spans 12 amino acids. This CDR3 reads CSPSGRLGEQLF. As DNA, the CDR3 is TGCAGTCCTAGCGGGAGATTAGGTGAGCAGCTCTTC.

This clonotype appeared once. Possible read error: a much larger clone is one base away. This sequence joins TRBV6-5 and TRBJ2-3; 7 bases align to TRBD1. The CDR3 consists of 15 residues. The germline V gene has CDR1 MNHEY and CDR2 SVGAGI. DNA of the CDR3: TGTGCCGGCAGTTCGAAGGGACAGCCCACAGATACGCAGTATTTT. Translating it yields CAGSSKGQPTDTQYF.

This rearrangement joins TRBV21-1 to TRBJ2-5; the DNA was not used to check the table's D call, TRBD2. TRBV21-1 is a pseudogene segment. CDR3 length equals 18 residues. The CDR3 region has the DNA TGTGCCAGCAGGCAGACTCCGGGACTAGCGGGACTACAAGAGACCCAGTACTTC. This sequence encodes CASRQTPGLAGLQETQYF.

The V call is TRBV20-1, the J call TRBJ2-3; D may be TRBD1 (8 bases). CDR3 length: 15 amino acids. V lost 7 bases to trimming and J lost 0 bases, with 17 bases between them. Germline CDR1 reads DFQATT; CDR2 reads SNEGSKA (reference sequence). The CDR3, as DNA: TGCAGTGTTAAACAGGGGGGAGGGAGCACAGATACGCAGTATTTT. Its protein product is CSVKQGGGSTDTQYF.

This clonotype was observed a few times. Written as DNA, the CDR3 is TGTGCCAGCAGCTGGATACATAGCGGGGGGTCCTACACAGATACGCAGTATTTT. Amino acid sequence: CASSWIHSGGSYTDTQYF. V and J are TRBV7-8 and TRBJ2-3, with 10 positions matching TRBD2. Germline V CDR1 and CDR2: SGHVS, FQNEAQ. Trimming at V came to 4 bases and at J to 2 bases, leaving 12 bases not matched to a gene. This CDR3 contains 18 residues.

This clonotype was detected a few times. V and J are TRBV29-1 and TRBJ2-1; D ambiguous. V gave up 5 bases and J gave up 0 bases, with 17 bases separating them. Per germline, CDR1 SQVTM and CDR2 ANQGSEA. The length of the CDR3 is 16 residues. In nucleotides, the CDR3 is TGCAGCGTTCTATATCCGGACCCGAGCTCCTACAATGAGCAGTTCTTC. Translation: CSVLYPDPSSYNEQFF.

In this sample, this clonotype turned up a few times. This rearrangement joins TRBV5-1 to TRBJ2-6; D gene uncertain. Germline V gene data show CDR1 as SGHRS and CDR2 as YFSETQ. Trimming took 6 bases from V and 1 from J, leaving 11 bases between them. The CDR3 is 15 amino acids. The CDR3 region is CASMTLPSGANVLTF. The CDR3 DNA reads as TGCGCCAGCATGACACTTCCTTCTGGGGCCAACGTCCTGACTTTC.

The chain links TRBV4-2 to TRBJ1-4, with D unresolved. CDR3 size: 16 residues. V lost 1 base, J lost 0 bases, and 9 bases lay in between. The V gene's germline CDR1 is LGHNA and CDR2 YNFKEQ. CDR3 loop: CASSQVAAATNEKLFF. The CDR3 DNA sequence: TGTGCCAGCAGCCAAGTGGCGGCTGCAACTAATGAAAAACTGTTTTTT.

The gene calls are TRBV29-1 and TRBJ2-5, with D unresolved. CDR3 length equals 13 residues. V lost 4 bases and J 9 bases, leaving 18 bases between the germline ends. Looked up from germline, CDR1 is SQVTM and CDR2 is ANQGSEA. The CDR3 sequence is CSVVIGPGEAQYF. The CDR3 DNA reads as TGCAGCGTTGTGATAGGACCCGGTGAGGCCCAGTACTTC.

The chain uses TRBV7-3 and TRBJ2-1; 8 positions match TRBD1. V shed 5 bases, J shed 2 bases, and the junction held 5 bases outside the gene matches. Germline V gives CDR1 SGHTA, CDR2 FQGTGA. The CDR3 length is 15 residues. CDR3 nucleotides: TGTGCCAGCAGCCGGGACAGGAGGGCCTACAATGAGCAGTTCTTC. This encodes CASSRDRRAYNEQFF.

This clonotype has at least ten counts. V gene TRBV7-2 combines with J gene TRBJ2-5; D is perhaps TRBD2 (6 bases). Germline V gives CDR1 SGHTA, CDR2 FQGNSA. The CDR3 sequence is 13 residues long. Trimming took 6 bases from V and 7 from J, leaving 15 bases between them. The CDR3 is CASRLGGSGTQYF. The CDR3 nucleotides read TGTGCCAGCAGACTTGGGGGGTCCGGGACCCAGTACTTC.

This clonotype was observed at least ten times. Here the CDR3 DNA reads TGTGCCAGCAGTTTAAGGGGGACTAGGAACTATGGCTACACCTTC. Protein: CASSLRGTRNYGYTF. The V call is TRBV27, the J call TRBJ1-2; perhaps TRBD1 as D (6 bases). CDR1 and CDR2 from the germline V gene are MNHEY and SMNVEV (reference sequence). CDR3 length equals 15 residues. V was shortened by 2 bases and J by 2 bases, with 12 bases between the two germline ends.

This clonotype appeared a few times. The chain employs TRBV29-1 and TRBJ2-1; D gene unclear. The CDR3 covers 12 residues. V shed 6 bases and J shed 0 bases, with 6 bases lying between them. Looked up from germline, CDR1 is SQVTM and CDR2 is ANQGSEA. CDR3 nucleotide sequence: TGCAGCGTCGCGGACTCCTACAATGAGCAGTTCTTC. Its protein product is CSVADSYNEQFF.

This chain joins TRBV20-1 and TRBJ1-1, with TRBD1 matching 7 bases. Germline loops: CDR1 DFQATT, CDR2 SNEGSKA (reference sequence). J lost 6 bases, V lost 6 bases, and 7 bases had no gene match. The CDR3 is 12 amino acids. CDR3 nucleotide sequence: TGCAGTGCCCTGACAGGGAGGTCTGAAGCTTTCTTT. Translation: CSALTGRSEAFF.

V usage is TRBV7-9 and J usage is TRBJ2-7; TRBD2 matches 12 bases. The CDR3 extends over 14 amino acids. V trimming: 1 base; J trimming: 6 bases; junction bases outside the gene matches: 1. The germline CDR1 and CDR2 sequences are SEHNR and FQNEAQ (reference sequence). This CDR3 reads CASSLGLAGAEQYF. CDR3 sequence (DNA): TGTGCCAGCAGCTTAGGACTAGCGGGAGCCGAGCAGTACTTC.

This rearrangement joins TRBV9 to TRBJ2-3, with D possibly being TRBD1 (6 bases). The length of the CDR3 is 15 residues. The germline CDR1 and CDR2 sequences are SGDLS and YYNGEE. Trimming removed 4 bases from V and 3 bases from J, with 15 bases in between. The CDR3 sequence is CASSRPGGMTDTQYF. The CDR3 region has the DNA TGTGCCAGCAGCCGCCCTGGGGGCATGACAGATACGCAGTATTTT.

This clonotype was seen more than once but under ten times. The chain joins TRBV11-3 to TRBJ2-1; D might be TRBD2 (5 bases). The CDR3 runs 13 residues. The V end lost 1 base, the J end lost 7 bases, and 8 bases lay between the germline ends. CDR1 and CDR2 from the germline V gene are SGHNT and YENEEA. This chain's CDR3 is CASSLGERNEQFF. DNA for the CDR3: TGTGCCAGCAGCTTAGGGGAGCGTAATGAGCAGTTCTTC.